This T cell receptor (beta chain) was recorded in a study of CD8 T cells in ankylosing spondylitis. Regarding this clonotype: Its specificity is unknown.

Study-wide findings and caveats: Reported data indicate significant enrichment of disease-linked clones within matched ankylosing spondylitis synovial fluid. CD8+ disease-linked clones were present at relatively low frequencies in blood. Seven or eight highly homologous variants made up a TCR beta motif, and this motif appeared characteristic of ankylosing spondylitis blood.

Researchers built TCR beta libraries using quantitative 5'-RACE with molecular barcodes. From the 5' RACE reads, TCRdb called clonotypes with MiXCR, one entry per CDR3 protein. The sample consists of about 360,000 distinct CDR3 sequences, 20% of them appearing once. Sequenced material: blood, either unsorted or a sorted T cell fraction (not recorded which). This sequence originates from a male donor with ankylosing spondylitis or in good health (not recorded which).

The CDR3 here is CASSLGPFSGANVLTF. CDR3 coding DNA: TGTGCCAGCAGCTTAGGTCCTTTCTCTGGGGCCAACGTCCTGACTTTC. The chain is built from TRBV7-9 and TRBJ2-6, with D unclear. V lost 1 base and J lost 0, with 7 bases in between. This CDR3 region has 16 residues. Germline values: CDR1 SEHNR, CDR2 FQNEAQ (reference sequence).